This T cell receptor beta chain was documented in a study of blood T cells in healthy people across ages. In the case of this clonotype: Its antigen is unidentified.

CDR1 and CDR2 from the germline V gene are SGHKS and YYEKEE (reference sequence). The CDR3 is 16 residues long. In terms of origin and age, donors were healthy Caucasian individuals from Russia aged about 6 to 90. Study observations and caveats: Older age went with lower TCR beta diversity per million T cells, in a roughly linear way. Estimates of total diversity, which came from one million sequenced T cells, were considered to be underestimates.

Primed by a sample-barcoded 5' primer and a J-beta primer mix, a second PCR proceeded for 7 to 11 cycles. Via MiXCR, TCRdb re-called the 5' RACE reads, giving one row per CDR3 protein. Among 850,000 to 1,300,000 distinct CDR3 sequences listed, 45% were seen once. What was sequenced was blood. The TCR was taken from a woman aged 55-69 years in good health. The rearrangement uses TRBV5-5 and TRBJ2-1; D might be TRBD2 (5 bases). The better agreement between TRBJ2-7 and the DNA end casts doubt on the J call. In DNA form, the CDR3 reads TGTGCCAGCAGCCCCGCCGGGATCCCTCCCTACAATGAGCAGTACTTC. Its translation: CASSPAGIPPYNEQYF.